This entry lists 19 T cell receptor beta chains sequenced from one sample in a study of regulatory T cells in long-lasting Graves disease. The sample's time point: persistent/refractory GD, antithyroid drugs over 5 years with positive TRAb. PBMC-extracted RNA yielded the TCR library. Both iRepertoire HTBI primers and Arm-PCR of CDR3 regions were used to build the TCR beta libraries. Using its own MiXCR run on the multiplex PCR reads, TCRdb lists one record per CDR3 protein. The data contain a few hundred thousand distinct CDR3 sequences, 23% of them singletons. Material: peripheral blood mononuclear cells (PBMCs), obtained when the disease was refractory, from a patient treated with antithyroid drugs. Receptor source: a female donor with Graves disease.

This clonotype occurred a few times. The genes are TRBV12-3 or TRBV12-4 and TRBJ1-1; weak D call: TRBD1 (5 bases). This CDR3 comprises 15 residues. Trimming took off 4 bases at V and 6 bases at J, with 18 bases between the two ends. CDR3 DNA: TGTGCCAGCAGTTATACGGGACGGAAGTTGGCTGAAGCTTTCTTT. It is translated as CASSYTGRKLAEAFF.

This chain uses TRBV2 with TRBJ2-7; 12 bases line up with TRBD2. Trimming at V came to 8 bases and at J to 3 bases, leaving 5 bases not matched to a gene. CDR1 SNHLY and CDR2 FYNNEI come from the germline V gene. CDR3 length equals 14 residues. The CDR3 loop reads CASVWTSGIYEQYF. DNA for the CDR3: TGTGCCAGCGTTTGGACTAGCGGGATCTACGAGCAGTACTTC.

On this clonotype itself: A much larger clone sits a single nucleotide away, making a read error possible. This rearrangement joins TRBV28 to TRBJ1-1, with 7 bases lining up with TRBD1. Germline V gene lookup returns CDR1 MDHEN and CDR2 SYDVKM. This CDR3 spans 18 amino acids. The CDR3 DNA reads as TGTGCCGGCAGCCCGATCGAACTCAGGGGGAGTTCGGTCACTGAAGCTTTCTTT. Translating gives CAGSPIELRGSSVTEAFF.

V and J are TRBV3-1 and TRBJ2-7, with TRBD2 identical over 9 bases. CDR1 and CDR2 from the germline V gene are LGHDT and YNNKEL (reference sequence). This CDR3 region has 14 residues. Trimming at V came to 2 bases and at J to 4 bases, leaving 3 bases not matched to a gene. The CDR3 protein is CASSQTAGGYEQYF. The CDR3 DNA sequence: TGTGCCAGCAGCCAAACAGCGGGAGGTTACGAGCAGTACTTC.

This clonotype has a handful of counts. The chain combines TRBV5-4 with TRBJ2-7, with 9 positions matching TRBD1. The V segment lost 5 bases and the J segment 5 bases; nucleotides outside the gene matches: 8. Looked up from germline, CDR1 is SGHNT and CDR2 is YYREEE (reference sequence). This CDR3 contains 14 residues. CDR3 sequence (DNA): TGTGCCAGCAGAACGGGACAGGGATCCCACGAGCAGTACTTC. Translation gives CASRTGQGSHEQYF. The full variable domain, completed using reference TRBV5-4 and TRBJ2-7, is ETGVTQSPTHLIKTRGQQVTLRCSSQSGHNTVSWYQQALGQGPQFIFQYYREEENGRGNFPPRFSGLQFPNYSSELNVNALELDDSALYLCASRTGQGSHEQYFGPGTRLTVT.

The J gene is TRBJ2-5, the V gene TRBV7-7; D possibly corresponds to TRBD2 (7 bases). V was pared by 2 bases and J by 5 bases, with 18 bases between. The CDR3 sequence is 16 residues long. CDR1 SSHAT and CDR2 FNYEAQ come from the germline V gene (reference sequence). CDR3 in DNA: TGTGCCAGCAGCTTATCATCGGGGGGCGCGGGGGAGACCCAGTACTTC. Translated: CASSLSSGGAGETQYF.

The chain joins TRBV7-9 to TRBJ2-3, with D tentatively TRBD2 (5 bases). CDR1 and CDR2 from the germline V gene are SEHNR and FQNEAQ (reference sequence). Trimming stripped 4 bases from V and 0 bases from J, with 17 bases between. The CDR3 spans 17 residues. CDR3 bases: TGTGCCAGCAGCTGGACCCGAGGGATGGGGAGCACAGATACGCAGTATTTT. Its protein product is CASSWTRGMGSTDTQYF.

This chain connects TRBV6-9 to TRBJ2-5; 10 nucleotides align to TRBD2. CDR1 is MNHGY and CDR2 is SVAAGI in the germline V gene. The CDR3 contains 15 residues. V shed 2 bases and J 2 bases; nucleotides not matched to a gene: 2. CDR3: CASSYTSGVQETQYF. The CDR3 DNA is TGTGCCAGCAGTTATACTAGCGGGGTTCAAGAGACCCAGTACTTC.

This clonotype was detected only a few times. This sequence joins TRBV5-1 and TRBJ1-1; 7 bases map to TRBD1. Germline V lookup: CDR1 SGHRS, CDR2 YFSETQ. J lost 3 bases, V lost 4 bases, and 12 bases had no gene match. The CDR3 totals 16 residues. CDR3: CASSPGQTKVYTEAFF. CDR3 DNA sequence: TGCGCCAGCAGCCCGGGACAGACGAAGGTTTACACTGAAGCTTTCTTT. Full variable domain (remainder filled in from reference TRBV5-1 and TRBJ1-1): KAGVTQTPRYLIKTRGQQVTLSCSPISGHRSVSWYQQTPGQGLQFLFEYFSETQRNKGNFPGRFSGRQFSNSRSEMNVSTLELGDSALYLCASSPGQTKVYTEAFFGQGTRLTVV.

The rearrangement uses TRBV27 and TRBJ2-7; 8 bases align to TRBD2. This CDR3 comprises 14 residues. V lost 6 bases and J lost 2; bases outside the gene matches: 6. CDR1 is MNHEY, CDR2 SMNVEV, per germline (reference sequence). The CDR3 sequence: CASSQLAAPYEQYF. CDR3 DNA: TGTGCCAGCAGCCAACTAGCGGCTCCCTACGAGCAGTACTTC.

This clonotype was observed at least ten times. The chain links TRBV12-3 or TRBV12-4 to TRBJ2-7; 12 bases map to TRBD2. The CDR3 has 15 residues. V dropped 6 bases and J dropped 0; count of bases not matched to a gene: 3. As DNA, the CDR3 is TGTGCCAGCAGCCGGACTAGCGGGGCCTCCTACGAGCAGTACTTC. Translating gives CASSRTSGASYEQYF.

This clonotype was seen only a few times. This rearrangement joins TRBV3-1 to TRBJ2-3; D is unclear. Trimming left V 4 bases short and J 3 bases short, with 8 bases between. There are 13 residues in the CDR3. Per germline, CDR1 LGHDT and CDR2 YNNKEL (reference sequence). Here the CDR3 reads CASSPRPTDTQYF. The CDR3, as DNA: TGTGCCAGCAGCCCCCGGCCGACAGATACGCAGTATTTT.

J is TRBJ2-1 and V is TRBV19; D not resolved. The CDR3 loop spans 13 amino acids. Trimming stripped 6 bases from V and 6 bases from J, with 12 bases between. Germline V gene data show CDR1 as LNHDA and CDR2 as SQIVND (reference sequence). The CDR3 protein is CASSEDVGNEQFF. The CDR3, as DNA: TGTGCCAGTAGCGAGGACGTGGGCAATGAGCAGTTCTTC.

The CDR3 loop is CASSQDPPGLAGVLEQFF. CDR3 nucleotide sequence: TGTGCCAGCAGCCAAGACCCGCCAGGACTAGCGGGAGTTCTTGAGCAGTTCTTC. This sequence joins TRBV14 and TRBJ2-1; 13 nucleotides match TRBD2. The germline V gene encodes CDR1 SGHDN and CDR2 FVKESK. Trimming removed 0 bases from V and 9 bases from J; junction bases left unmatched: 11. This CDR3 is 18 amino acids long.

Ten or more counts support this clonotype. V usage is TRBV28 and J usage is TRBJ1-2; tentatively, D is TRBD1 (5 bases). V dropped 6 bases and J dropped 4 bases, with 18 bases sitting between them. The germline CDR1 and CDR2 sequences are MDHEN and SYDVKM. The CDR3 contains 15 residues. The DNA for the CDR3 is TGTGCCAGCAGCCGAAGCAGACAGCTTAGCTATGGCTACACCTTC. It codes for CASSRSRQLSYGYTF.

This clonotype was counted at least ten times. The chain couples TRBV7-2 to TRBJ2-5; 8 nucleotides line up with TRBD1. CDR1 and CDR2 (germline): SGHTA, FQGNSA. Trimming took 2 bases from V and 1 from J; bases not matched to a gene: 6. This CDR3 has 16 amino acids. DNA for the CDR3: TGTGCCAGCAGCTTATCCGCAGGGGGCTTCCAAGAGACCCAGTACTTC. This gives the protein CASSLSAGGFQETQYF.

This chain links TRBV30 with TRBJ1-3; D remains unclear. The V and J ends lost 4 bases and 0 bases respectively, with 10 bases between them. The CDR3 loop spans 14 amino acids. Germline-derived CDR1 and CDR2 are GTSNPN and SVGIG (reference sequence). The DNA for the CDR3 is TGTGCCTGGAAGGGCTCGCTCTCTGGAAACACCATATATTTT. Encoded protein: CAWKGSLSGNTIYF.

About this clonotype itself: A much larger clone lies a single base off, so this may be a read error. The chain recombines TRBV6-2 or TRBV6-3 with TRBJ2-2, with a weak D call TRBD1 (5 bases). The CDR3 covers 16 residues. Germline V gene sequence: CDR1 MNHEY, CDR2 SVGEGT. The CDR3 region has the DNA TGTGCCAGCAGTCACGGGCCAGGGTCGAACGCCGGGGAGCTGTTTTTT. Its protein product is CASSHGPGSNAGELFF.

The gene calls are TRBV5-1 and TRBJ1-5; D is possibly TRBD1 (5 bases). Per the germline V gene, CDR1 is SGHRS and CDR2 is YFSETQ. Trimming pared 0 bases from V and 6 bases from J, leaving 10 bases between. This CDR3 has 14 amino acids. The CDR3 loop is CASSLDTRGQPQHF. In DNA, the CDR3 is TGCGCCAGCAGCTTGGATACGAGGGGTCAGCCCCAGCATTTT. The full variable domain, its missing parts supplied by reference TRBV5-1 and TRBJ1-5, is KAGVTQTPRYLIKTRGQQVTLSCSPISGHRSVSWYQQTPGQGLQFLFEYFSETQRNKGNFPGRFSGRQFSNSRSEMNVSTLELGDSALYLCASSLDTRGQPQHFGDGTRLSIL.